This passage covers 23 T cell receptor beta chains from one sample sequenced in a study of radiation and T cells in renal cell carcinoma. Time point indicated: blood 4 weeks post-SBRT, at nephrectomy. The treatment is: 15 Gy SBRT to primary tumor, nephrectomy 4 weeks later. Only in-frame clones appear in the TCRdb table, and some are missing; sequencing was by immunoSEQ multiplex PCR. Counted here are 150,000 or so clones, about 88% occurring once; the ten biggest clones make up 10% to 12%. Sequenced here: blood, sampled from a patient whose treatment included radiotherapy and nephrectomy. The receptors shown here come from a woman aged 45 to 65 with renal cell carcinoma.

V and J are TRBV4-1 and TRBJ1-5; D gene unclear. With 3 bases removed from V and 3 bases from J, the gap between germline ends came to 6 bases. Germline assignment: CDR1 MGHRA and CDR2 YSYEKL. CDR3 length equals 13 residues. The CDR3 loop reads CASSHNDNQPQHF. The CDR3 DNA is TGCGCCAGCAGCCACAATGACAATCAGCCCCAGCATTTT.

In DNA form, the CDR3 reads TGTGCCAGCAGCTTAGTACAGGGTACTGAAGCTTTCTTT. Its protein product is CASSLVQGTEAFF. V gene TRBV7-2 combines with J gene TRBJ1-1; D may be TRBD1 (6 bases). Germline lookup yields CDR1 SGHTA and CDR2 FQGNSA. Trimming shortened V by 1 base and J by 5 bases, and 8 bases separated the two germline ends. The CDR3 is 13 residues long.

The DNA of the CDR3 is TGTGCCACCAGCAGGCGCGGGGGGGGCCAAGAGACCCAGTACTTC. As protein: CATSRRGGGQETQYF. V usage is TRBV15 and J usage is TRBJ2-5; TRBD2 aligns across 9 bases. The V and J ends lost 3 bases and 1 base, in that order; junction bases with no gene match: 3. CDR1 is LNHNV, CDR2 YYDKDF, per germline (reference sequence). This CDR3 has 15 residues.

This clone was observed a handful of times. J is TRBJ1-3 and V is TRBV7-9, with D possibly matching TRBD1 (5 bases). V lost 6 bases and J 0 bases, leaving 9 bases between the germline ends. Per germline, CDR1 SEHNR and CDR2 FQNEAQ (reference sequence). The CDR3 extends over 14 amino acids. The CDR3 sequence: CASRSTGSGNTIYF. The CDR3 coding sequence is TGTGCCAGCAGGAGCACAGGCTCTGGAAACACCATATATTTT. Looking up the rest from reference TRBV7-9 and TRBJ1-3 gives the full variable domain: DTGVSQNPRHKITKRGQNVTFRCDPISEHNRLYWYRQTLGQGPEFLTYFQNEAQLEKSRLLSDRFSAERPKGSFSTLEIQRTEQGDSAMYLCASRSTGSGNTIYFGEGSWLTVV.

V is TRBV5-6 and J is TRBJ2-2; no reliable D call. CDR3 length: 16 residues. The V and J ends lost 4 bases and 1 base respectively, with 14 bases between them. Germline values: CDR1 SGHDT, CDR2 YYEEEE. The CDR3 spells CASSPNTALNTGELFF. In nucleotides, the CDR3 is TGTGCCAGCAGCCCTAATACTGCCTTGAACACCGGGGAGCTGTTTTTT.

The rearrangement uses TRBV7-2 and TRBJ2-1; D not resolved. The CDR3 is 12 residues long. CDR1 is SGHTA and CDR2 is FQGNSA in the germline V gene. Trimming stripped 1 base from V and 10 bases from J, with 8 bases between. The CDR3, as DNA: TGTGCCAGCAGCTTAGATAGGGTGGAGCAGTTCTTC. It codes for CASSLDRVEQFF.

The V and J genes are TRBV18 and TRBJ2-1; possible D gene TRBD1, 5 bases. Germline lookup yields CDR1 KGHSH and CDR2 LQKENI. This CDR3 has 15 amino acids. V lost 2 bases, J lost 1 base, and 9 bases lay in between. CDR3 sequence (DNA): TGTGCCAGCTCACCAGTCAGGGAATCCTACAATGAGCAGTTCTTC. It codes for CASSPVRESYNEQFF.

With respect to this clone: This could be a read error, since a much larger clone is one nucleotide away. Other DNA sequences in the same sample also yield this CDR3. The chain recombines TRBV7-9 with TRBJ2-7; D is undetermined. CDR3 length: 11 residues. Germline V gene lookup returns CDR1 SEHNR and CDR2 FQNEAQ (reference sequence). V lost 5 bases and J 4 bases, leaving 6 bases between the germline ends. The CDR3 DNA reads as TGTGCCAGCAGCCCCCAATACGAGCAGTACTTC. Translated: CASSPQYEQYF.

The V call is TRBV6-5, the J call TRBJ1-2, with D possibly matching TRBD1 (6 bases). There are 13 residues in the CDR3. V gave up 5 bases and J gave up 3 bases, with 10 bases separating them. Germline CDR1 MNHEY, CDR2 SVGAGI. The CDR3 DNA sequence: TGTGCCAGCAGTACCACAGGGCACTATGGCTACACCTTC. Translation: CASSTTGHYGYTF.

This clone was counted between two and nine times. J is TRBJ1-5 and V is TRBV4-3; D gene uncertain. CDR3 length: 15 amino acids. Germline V lookup: CDR1 LGHNA, CDR2 YSLEER. The V gene lost 0 bases and the J gene lost 6 bases, with 12 bases spanning the gap. The CDR3 protein is CASSQEVTWSQPQHF. CDR3 DNA: TGCGCCAGCAGCCAAGAGGTTACGTGGAGTCAGCCCCAGCATTTT.

This clone was recorded once. The chain recombines TRBV2 with TRBJ1-1; D remains ambiguous. Trimming removed 4 bases from V and 6 bases from J, with 15 bases in between. The CDR3 runs 14 residues. Per the germline V gene, CDR1 is SNHLY and CDR2 is FYNNEI. Written as DNA, the CDR3 is TGTGCCAGCAGTGGCGGAAAAAGGGTCCCTGAAGCTTTCTTT. Its protein product is CASSGGKRVPEAFF.

The V and J genes are TRBV5-4 and TRBJ2-7; TRBD2 matches 8 bases. This CDR3 contains 14 residues. V shed 9 bases and J 2 bases; nucleotides not matched to a gene: 10. Germline values: CDR1 SGHNT, CDR2 YYREEE (reference sequence). The CDR3 sequence is CATGVGLGAYEQYF. The CDR3, as DNA: TGTGCCACCGGGGTGGGACTAGGGGCCTACGAGCAGTACTTC.

The DNA for the CDR3 is TGTGCCAGCTCACTCAGGGTGGCAGATACGCAGTATTTT. This gives the protein CASSLRVADTQYF. The J gene is TRBJ2-3, the V gene TRBV18, with a tentative D call TRBD1 (5 bases). V lost 4 bases and J 4 bases, leaving 9 bases between the germline ends. CDR3 length equals 13 residues. Germline V gives CDR1 KGHSH, CDR2 LQKENI. Full variable domain (missing parts from reference TRBV18 and TRBJ2-3): NAGVMQNPRHLVRRRGQEARLRCSPMKGHSHVYWYRQLPEEGLKFMVYLQKENIIDESGMPKERFSAEFPKEGPSILRIQQVVRGDSAAYFCASSLRVADTQYFGPGTRLTVL.

This clone was recorded once. The rearrangement joins TRBV9 to TRBJ1-2; perhaps TRBD1 as D (5 bases). The germline V gene has CDR1 SGDLS and CDR2 YYNGEE. V lost 5 bases and J lost 6, with 17 bases in between. The CDR3 extends over 14 amino acids. CDR3 nucleotides: TGTGCCAGCAGATCCCTCAAGGGGCGGAATGGCTACACCTTC. The encoded protein is CASRSLKGRNGYTF.

The V call is TRBV29-1, the J call TRBJ2-2; the D is unclear. Germline CDR1 SQVTM, CDR2 ANQGSEA. Trimming took off 7 bases at V and 1 base at J, with 7 bases between the two ends. This CDR3 comprises 12 residues. CDR3 coding DNA: TGCAGCGCCGGGCAGAACACCGGGGAGCTGTTTTTT. It yields the protein CSAGQNTGELFF.

The chain has TRBV28 and TRBJ1-6; TRBD1 is a possible D gene (6 bases). This CDR3 has 16 amino acids. V was trimmed by 4 bases and J by 14 bases, leaving 24 bases between them. Germline V gene lookup returns CDR1 MDHEN and CDR2 SYDVKM. The CDR3 coding sequence is TGTGCCAGCAGTTCCCCTTCTACCGGGACTAAGGGGGCCCTCCACTTT. Amino acid sequence: CASSSPSTGTKGALHF.

The CDR3 nucleotides are TGTGCCAGCAGTGGGGGGGGCAACAATCAGCCCCAGCATTTT. This codes for CASSGGGNNQPQHF. The rearrangement joins TRBV25-1 to TRBJ1-5; perhaps TRBD1 as D (6 bases). Germline V CDR1 and CDR2: MGHDK, SYGVNS. V lost 4 bases to trimming and J lost 3 bases, with 10 bases between them. CDR3 length: 14 residues.

The chain recombines TRBV19 with TRBJ1-2; possible D gene TRBD1, 5 bases. V lost 0 bases and J 3 bases, leaving 11 bases between the germline ends. CDR1 and CDR2 from the germline V gene are LNHDA and SQIVND (reference sequence). CDR3 length: 15 residues. The CDR3 reads CASSIDGGQYYGYTF. The CDR3 DNA reads as TGTGCCAGTAGTATAGATGGCGGACAATACTATGGCTACACCTTC.

The CDR3 coding sequence is TGTGCCAGCAGCACAAGGGGAACTAATGAAAAACTGTTTTTT. This gives the protein CASSTRGTNEKLFF. The V gene is TRBV5-4, the J gene TRBJ1-4, with a possible D match to TRBD1 (5 bases). Per the germline V gene, CDR1 is SGHNT and CDR2 is YYREEE (reference sequence). The ends were cut back, 4 bases at V and 1 base at J, with 8 bases in the middle. The CDR3 loop spans 14 amino acids. The variable domain in full, with the rest retrieved from reference TRBV5-4 and TRBJ1-4, is ETGVTQSPTHLIKTRGQQVTLRCSSQSGHNTVSWYQQALGQGPQFIFQYYREEENGRGNFPPRFSGLQFPNYSSELNVNALELDDSALYLCASSTRGTNEKLFFGSGTQLSVL.

V is TRBV6-1 and J is TRBJ2-5; no firm D call. Germline V gene sequence: CDR1 MNHNS, CDR2 SASEGT. V was trimmed by 8 bases and J by 2 bases, leaving 15 bases between them. This CDR3 is built from 14 residues. The CDR3 region is CASFEAWAQETQYF. The CDR3 DNA sequence: TGTGCCAGCTTTGAGGCCTGGGCTCAAGAGACCCAGTACTTC.

The chain couples TRBV7-6 to TRBJ1-1; D uncertain. The ends were cut back, 4 bases at V and 3 bases at J, with 15 bases in the middle. This CDR3 region has 15 residues. CDR1 SGHVS and CDR2 FNYEAQ come from the germline V gene. As DNA, the CDR3 is TGTGCCAGCAGCTCATGGGAGGGAGAGGACACTGAAGCTTTCTTT. Residues: CASSSWEGEDTEAFF.

The CDR3 region is CAISAVGGEANEKLFF. As DNA, the CDR3 is TGTGCCATCAGTGCCGTAGGGGGGGAGGCTAATGAAAAACTGTTTTTT. The chain combines TRBV10-3 with TRBJ1-4, with D possibly matching TRBD1 (6 bases). With 4 bases removed from V and 3 bases from J, the gap between germline ends came to 15 bases. The V gene's germline CDR1 is ENHRY and CDR2 SYGVKD. CDR3 length equals 16 residues.

The chain is built from TRBV9 and TRBJ1-2, with D hard to call. V was shortened by 5 bases and J by 2 bases, with 19 bases between the two germline ends. Germline V gene sequence: CDR1 SGDLS, CDR2 YYNGEE. The CDR3 is 16 amino acids. CDR3 DNA: TGTGCCAGCAGTCCCACACCCCGCCTTTTAAACTATGGCTACACCTTC. Amino acids: CASSPTPRLLNYGYTF.